This T cell receptor beta chain emerged from a study of cytomegalovirus exposure and HLA in healthy donors. The V end was cut by 6 bases, the J end by 4 bases, with 6 bases between. The germline V gene has CDR1 MNHEY and CDR2 SMNVEV (reference sequence). The CDR3 consists of 12 residues. Only in-frame clones appear in the TCRdb table, and some are missing; sequencing was by immunoSEQ multiplex PCR. The top ten hold 4.5% to 6% of the sample, which has roughly 120,000 clones, about 82% seen once. Sample: PBMCs. This sequence was found in a man aged 18 to 35 in good health and CMV-seronegative. The chain uses TRBV27 and TRBJ2-2; D is uncertain. The CDR3 nucleotides read TGTGCCAGCAGATCAATCACCGGGGAGCTGTTTTTT. It encodes CASRSITGELFF.